These 17 T cell receptor beta chains share one sample of origin, sequenced in a study of blood T cell repertoires in COVID-19. Produced via immunoSEQ multiplex PCR; TCRdb's table is partial and in-frame only. The sample yields more than 100,000 clones, approximately 88% seen once. Sample: peripheral blood. These receptor sequences come from a human donor in a cohort sampled during active COVID-19.

This clone was detected a few times. The J gene is TRBJ2-1, the V gene TRBV6-2 or TRBV6-3; TRBD1 matches at 9 bases. The germline gives CDR1 MNHEY, CDR2 SVGEGT. V lost 5 bases and J lost 9; bases outside the gene matches: 8. The CDR3 spans 14 residues. CDR3: CASSPDRGSGEQFF. The CDR3 nucleotides read TGTGCCAGCAGTCCCGACAGGGGGAGTGGTGAGCAGTTCTTC.

This clone was recorded a few times. The J gene is TRBJ2-1, the V gene TRBV21-1; the table calls TRBD2, which could not be checked here. TRBV21-1 is classified as a pseudogene. The CDR3 extends over 15 amino acids. CDR3 in amino acids: CASTLRYEPYNEQFF. The CDR3 DNA is TGTGCCAGCACCCTACGGTACGAACCCTACAATGAGCAGTTCTTC.

The gene calls are TRBV5-4 and TRBJ1-2, with D possibly TRBD1 on 6 matching bases. The V end was cut by 4 bases, the J end by 4 bases, with 11 bases between. The CDR3 runs to 13 residues. Germline V lookup: CDR1 SGHNT, CDR2 YYREEE (reference sequence). Here the CDR3 reads CASSGEGGYGYTF. CDR3 bases: TGTGCCAGCAGCGGGGAGGGGGGCTATGGCTACACCTTC.

This rearrangement joins TRBV7-8 to TRBJ2-4, with D tentatively TRBD1 (6 bases). This CDR3 region has 15 residues. The germline V and J ends were trimmed by 5 bases and 9 bases, with 20 bases remaining between them. CDR1 SGHVS and CDR2 FQNEAQ come from the germline V gene. For the CDR3, the DNA is TGTGCCAGCAGCGAAATGACAGGTGTCGTCGGCATTCAGTACTTC. Its protein product is CASSEMTGVVGIQYF.

This chain joins TRBV7-3 and TRBJ2-1; tentatively, D is TRBD1 (5 bases). The CDR3 loop spans 15 amino acids. Germline CDR1 and CDR2: SGHTA and FQGTGA. V was clipped by 3 bases and J by 5 bases, with 14 bases between them. CDR3: CASSLKGPVDNEQFF. CDR3 nucleotides: TGTGCCAGCAGCTTGAAGGGGCCGGTAGACAATGAGCAGTTCTTC.

The rearrangement uses TRBV4-2 and TRBJ1-3; no clear D gene. The germline CDR1 and CDR2 sequences are LGHNA and YNFKEQ. CDR3 size: 16 residues. Trimming pared 0 bases from V and 3 bases from J, leaving 12 bases between. CDR3 DNA sequence: TGTGCCAGCAGCCAAGATCGAGGGATCGGTGGAAACACCATATATTTT. Translating gives CASSQDRGIGGNTIYF.

The chain uses TRBV24-1 and TRBJ2-3, with D perhaps matching TRBD2 (6 bases). Trimming cost V 2 bases and J 2 bases, with 10 bases left between them. CDR1 is KGHDR and CDR2 is SFDVKD in the germline V gene. This CDR3 region has 15 residues. CDR3 protein: CATSDSGLNTDTQYF. The CDR3, as DNA: TGTGCCACCAGTGATTCTGGACTAAACACAGATACGCAGTATTTT.

J is TRBJ2-7 and V is TRBV25-1; a possible D gene is TRBD2 (5 bases). Trimming stripped 3 bases from V and 7 bases from J, with 7 bases between. Germline CDR1 reads MGHDK; CDR2 reads SYGVNS. The CDR3 loop spans 11 amino acids. CDR3 in amino acids: CASSDRREQYF. As DNA, the CDR3 is TGTGCCAGCAGTGACCGGAGGGAGCAGTACTTC.

The chain has TRBV27 and TRBJ1-5; 8 positions match TRBD1. J lost 2 bases, V lost 5 bases, and 17 bases had no gene match. This CDR3 region has 19 residues. The V gene's germline CDR1 is MNHEY and CDR2 SMNVEV (reference sequence). The CDR3 here is CASSPRTGMPPLRNQPQHF. The CDR3 DNA is TGTGCCAGCAGTCCCCGGACAGGGATGCCCCCTTTGCGCAATCAGCCCCAGCATTTT.

This chain links TRBV7-9 with TRBJ1-6, with TRBD1 matching 9 bases. The CDR3 length is 17 residues. CDR1 and CDR2 (germline): SEHNR, FQNEAQ (reference sequence). The V segment lost 4 bases and the J segment 9 bases; nucleotides outside the gene matches: 13. The CDR3 sequence is CASSWHELQGASSPLHF. CDR3 in DNA: TGTGCCAGCAGCTGGCACGAATTACAGGGGGCAAGTTCACCCCTCCACTTT.

The rearrangement joins TRBV18 to TRBJ2-3; D gene uncertain. This CDR3 spans 13 amino acids. The germline V gene has CDR1 KGHSH and CDR2 LQKENI. V was trimmed by 3 bases and J by 8 bases, leaving 12 bases between them. CDR3 sequence reads: CASSPDIMGTQYF. The CDR3 DNA reads TGTGCCAGCTCACCCGACATCATGGGTACGCAGTATTTT.

The CDR3 sequence: CASSQSSRRGKNTEAFF. In DNA form, the CDR3 reads TGCGCCAGCAGTCAATCAAGTCGTCGGGGGAAGAACACTGAAGCTTTCTTT. The chain carries TRBV23-1 and TRBJ1-1, with D tentatively TRBD1 (5 bases). TRBV23-1 carries the ORF label, with uncertain function. The CDR3 sequence is 17 residues long. The V end was cut by 0 bases, the J end by 1 base, with 15 bases between.

This clone was seen a few times. The chain uses TRBV29-1 and TRBJ1-1, with unresolved D. Germline CDR1 reads SQVTM; CDR2 reads ANQGSEA. V was clipped by 6 bases and J by 1 base, with 12 bases between them. The CDR3 runs 13 residues. Here the CDR3 DNA reads TGCAGCGTCCGGGAGGGTGCGAACACTGAAGCTTTCTTT. Its protein is CSVREGANTEAFF.

V and J are TRBV30 and TRBJ2-1; a weak D match, TRBD1 (6 bases). The V end was cut by 4 bases, the J end by 8 bases, with 12 bases between. The V gene's germline CDR1 is GTSNPN and CDR2 SVGIG (reference sequence). CDR3 length equals 12 residues. The CDR3 DNA is TGTGCCTGGAACGCGGACAGCCATGAGCAGTTCTTC. It is translated as CAWNADSHEQFF. The variable domain in full, completed from reference TRBV30 and TRBJ2-1, reads SQTIHQWPATLVQPVGSPLSLECTVEGTSNPNLYWYRQAAGRGLQLLFYSVGIGQISSEVPQNLSASRPQDRQFILSSKKLLLSDSGFYLCAWNADSHEQFFGPGTRLTVL.

This clone is a singleton in its sample. The chain employs TRBV5-1 and TRBJ1-2; D remains unclear. Germline CDR1 reads SGHRS; CDR2 reads YFSETQ. This CDR3 spans 14 amino acids. V lost 0 bases, J lost 8 bases, and 14 bases lay in between. CDR3 in DNA: TGCGCCAGCAGCTTGGATGGGTCGACTCCCGGCTACACCTTC. Translating it yields CASSLDGSTPGYTF.

V and J are TRBV29-1 and TRBJ1-1; TRBD1 aligns across 8 bases. V trimming: 0 bases; J trimming: 11 bases; junction bases outside the gene matches: 2. CDR3 length: 11 residues. The germline gives CDR1 SQVTM, CDR2 ANQGSEA. The CDR3 loop is CSVEENRGAFF. In nucleotides, the CDR3 is TGCAGCGTTGAAGAGAACAGGGGGGCTTTCTTT.

The chain links TRBV29-1 to TRBJ1-2; maybe TRBD1 (6 bases). V gave up 3 bases and J gave up 3 bases, with 14 bases separating them. CDR1 SQVTM and CDR2 ANQGSEA come from the germline V gene. This CDR3 is built from 14 residues. The CDR3 loop reads CSVDHREGDYGYTF. The DNA for the CDR3 is TGCAGCGTTGACCACAGGGAGGGCGACTATGGCTACACCTTC.